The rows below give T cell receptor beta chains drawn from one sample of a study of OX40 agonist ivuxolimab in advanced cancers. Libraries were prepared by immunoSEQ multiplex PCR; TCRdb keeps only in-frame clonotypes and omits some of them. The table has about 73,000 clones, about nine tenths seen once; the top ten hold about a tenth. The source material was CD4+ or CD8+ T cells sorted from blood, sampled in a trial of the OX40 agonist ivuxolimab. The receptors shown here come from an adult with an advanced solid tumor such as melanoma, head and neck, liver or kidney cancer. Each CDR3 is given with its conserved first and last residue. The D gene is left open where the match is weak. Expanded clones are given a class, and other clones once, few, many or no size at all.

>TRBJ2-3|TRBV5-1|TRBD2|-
TGCGCCAGCAGCTTGGAGTCTAGCGGGTCAGATACGCAGTATTTT
CASSLESSGSDTQYF
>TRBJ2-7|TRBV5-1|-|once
TGCGCCAGCAGCTTGAGTGAGAGTCGTTTGGGGGTCATATACGAGCAGTACTTC
CASSLSESRLGVIYEQYF
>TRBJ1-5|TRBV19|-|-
TGTGCCAGTAGTATAAGGGCTGATGACAATCAGCCCCAGCATTTT
CASSIRADDNQPQHF
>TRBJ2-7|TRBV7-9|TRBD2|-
TGTGCCAGCAGCTTACGTGCGGGAGATAAGGCTTACGAGCAGTACTTC
CASSLRAGDKAYEQYF
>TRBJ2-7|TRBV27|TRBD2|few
TGTGCCAGCAGTTCCGGGACTAGAAACTACGAGCAGTACTTC
CASSSGTRNYEQYF
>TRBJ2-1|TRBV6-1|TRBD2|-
TGTGCCAGCAGTGAGCGGGAGCCCCCCTACAATGAGCAGTTCTTC
CASSEREPPYNEQFF
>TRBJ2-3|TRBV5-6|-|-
TGTGCCAGCAGCTTGTCATGGGGTCAGGATACGCAGTATTTT
CASSLSWGQDTQYF
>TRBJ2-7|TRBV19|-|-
TGTGCCAGTAGTATAGATCTTGAATCGGCAAAAATTAACGAGCAGTACTTC
CASSIDLESAKINEQYF
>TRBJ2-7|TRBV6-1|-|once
TGTGCCAGCAGTGGGAGAAGTGGATCCTACGAGCAGTACTTC
CASSGRSGSYEQYF
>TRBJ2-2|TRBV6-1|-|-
TGTGCCAGCAGTGACCACGATAGCCCCGGGGAGCTGTTTTTT
CASSDHDSPGELFF
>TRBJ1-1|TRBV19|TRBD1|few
TGTGCCAGCGACAGGGGGTTTAACACTGAAGCTTTCTTT
CASDRGFNTEAFF
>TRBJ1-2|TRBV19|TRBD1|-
TGTGCCAGTGTGAGACAGGGAGACTATGGCTACACCTTC
CASVRQGDYGYTF
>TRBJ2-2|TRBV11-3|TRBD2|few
TGTGCCAGCAGCCTTCGGACTAGCGGGAGGACCGGGGAGCTGTTTTTT
CASSLRTSGRTGELFF
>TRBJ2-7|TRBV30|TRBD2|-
TGTGCCTGGAGGCTAGCGGGGGGGGAGGAGCAGTACTTC
CAWRLAGGEEQYF
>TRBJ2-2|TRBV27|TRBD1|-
TGTGCCAGCAGCTCGATTCTGAGACAGGGCGCCGGGGAGCTGTTTTTT
CASSSILRQGAGELFF
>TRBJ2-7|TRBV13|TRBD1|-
TGTGCCAGCAGCCTAGCGATTGGGACAGGGGCCGCCTACGAGCAGTACTTC
CASSLAIGTGAAYEQYF
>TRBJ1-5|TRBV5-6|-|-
TGTGCCAGCAGCAAGACTGGACGGAGGACAACCTATAGCAATCAGCCCCAGCATTTT
CASSKTGRRTTYSNQPQHF
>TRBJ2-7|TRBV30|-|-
TGTGCCGGTGCGGGAAAGATGTACGAGCAGTACTTC
CAGAGKMYEQYF
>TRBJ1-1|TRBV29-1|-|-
TGCAGCGTTGAAGCGACGGGTACTGAAGCTTTCTTT
CSVEATGTEAFF
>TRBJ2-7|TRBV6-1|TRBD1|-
TGTGCCAGCAGGCCCGGGACAGGGATTTTCAACGAGCAGTACTTC
CASRPGTGIFNEQYF
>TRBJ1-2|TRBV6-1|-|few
TGTGCCAGCAGTGAATTGGTGATGGGGGGCGCTAACTATGGCTACACCTTC
CASSELVMGGANYGYTF
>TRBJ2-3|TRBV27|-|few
TGTGCCAGCAGTTTACGGATAAAATCAACAGATACGCAGTATTTT
CASSLRIKSTDTQYF
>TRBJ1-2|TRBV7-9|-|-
TGTGCCAGCAGCTTCTCGGCTGGGGAGAAAAACTATGGCTACACCTTC
CASSFSAGEKNYGYTF
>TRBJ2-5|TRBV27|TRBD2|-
TGTGCCAGCAGTTCGACCGGGACTAGCGGAGTTACCTTTAAAGAGACCCAGTACTTC
CASSSTGTSGVTFKETQYF
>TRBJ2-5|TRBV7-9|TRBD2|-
TGTGCCAGCGGCCGGTCTAGCGGGATTGATTGGTCTGGGGAGACCCAGTACTTC
CASGRSSGIDWSGETQYF
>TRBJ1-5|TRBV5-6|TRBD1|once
TGTGCCAGCAGCTACGGGACAGGGGTTAATCAGCCCCAGCATTTT
CASSYGTGVNQPQHF
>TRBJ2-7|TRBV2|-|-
TGTGCCAGCAGTCCTTACCCTATTAGCGAGCAGTACTTC
CASSPYPISEQYF
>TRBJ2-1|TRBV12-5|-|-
TGTGCTAGTGGTTTGGGTCAGGGTCAGTTCTTC
CASGLGQGQFF
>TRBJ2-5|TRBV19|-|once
TGTGCCAGTAGTATAGACATGACAGTCCAAGAGACCCAGTACTTC
CASSIDMTVQETQYF